A single T cell receptor beta chain is shown here with its context. The data belong to a study of radiotherapy plus CTLA-4 blockade in lung cancer. Between the trimmed V and J ends, which lost 11 bases and 6 bases, there was a span of 18 bases. The CDR3 extends over 13 amino acids. Germline-derived CDR1 and CDR2 are SNHLY and FYNNEI. Clones were read by immunoSEQ multiplex PCR, and TCRdb kept only the in-frame ones, dropping some. This table has about 91,000 clones, 60% to 80% appearing once. This clonotype was obtained from a human donor with non-small cell lung cancer that progressed on radiotherapy plus ipilimumab. The J gene is TRBJ2-3, the V gene TRBV2; D is undetermined. This material consisted of peripheral blood, taken from a patient treated with radiotherapy plus ipilimumab. The CDR3 nucleotides are TGTGCCTCCCACCAGGACCAAGGGGATACGCAGTATTTT. Its translation: CASHQDQGDTQYF.